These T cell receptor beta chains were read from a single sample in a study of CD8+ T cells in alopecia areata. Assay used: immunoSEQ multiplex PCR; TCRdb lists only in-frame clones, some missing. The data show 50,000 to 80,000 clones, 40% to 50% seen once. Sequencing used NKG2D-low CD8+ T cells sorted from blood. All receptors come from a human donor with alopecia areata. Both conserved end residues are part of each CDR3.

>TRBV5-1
CASSSSGQTYEQYF
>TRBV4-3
CASSQGVAGGPGELFF
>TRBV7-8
CASTSPTGTDTQYF
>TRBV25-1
CASSQGAAWSTEAFF
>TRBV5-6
CASSLGTGSREQYF
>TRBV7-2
CASSLLRQVIYEQYF
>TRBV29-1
CSVLIAGYEQYF
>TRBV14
CASSHRPQGPGELFF
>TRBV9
CASSVATGNYEQYF
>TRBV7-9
CASSYRGFIYEQYF
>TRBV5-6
CASSLASGGSENNEQFF
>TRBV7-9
CASSLEGNNQPQHF
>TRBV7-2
CASSLASGPVWRTDTQYF
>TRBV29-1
CSVFVPANEQFF
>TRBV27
CASIPSGSYNEQFF